This is a list of T cell receptor beta chains from one sample in a study of cytomegalovirus exposure and HLA in healthy donors. The protocol was immunoSEQ multiplex PCR, while the TCRdb copy is restricted to in-frame clones and leaves out a portion. The table includes some 150,000 clones, approximately 90% detected once. Sequencing was carried out using PBMCs. These receptors were obtained from a man between 18 and 35 years old in good health and CMV-seronegative. Each CDR3 is given with its conserved first and last residue. The D gene is left open where the match is weak. A row's size may be missing; if present it is once, few, many or a size class.

d_call: NA; j_call: TRBJ2-1; cdr3_length: 18; v_call: TRBV13; clone_size: NA; cdr3_aa: CASSILGVMGPGSNEQFF; cdr3_nt: TGTGCCAGCAGCATACTCGGGGTGATGGGCCCGGGGAGTAATGAGCAGTTCTTC
d_call: TRBD1; j_call: TRBJ2-3; cdr3_length: 15; v_call: TRBV5-1; clone_size: NA; cdr3_aa: CASTPGQGASDTQYF; cdr3_nt: TGCGCCAGCACCCCAGGACAGGGGGCCTCAGATACGCAGTATTTT
d_call: TRBD1; j_call: TRBJ2-3; cdr3_length: 18; v_call: TRBV9; clone_size: NA; cdr3_aa: CASSATAQGAIGTDTQYF; cdr3_nt: TGTGCCAGCAGCGCGACTGCCCAGGGGGCGATAGGCACAGATACGCAGTATTTT
d_call: TRBD1; j_call: TRBJ2-5; cdr3_length: 16; v_call: TRBV12-5; clone_size: once; cdr3_aa: CASAVRDRGVGETQYF; cdr3_nt: TGTGCTAGTGCCGTTAGGGACAGGGGGGTAGGAGAGACCCAGTACTTC
d_call: TRBD2; j_call: TRBJ2-7; cdr3_length: 16; v_call: TRBV29-1; clone_size: NA; cdr3_aa: CSVEGGRGGSDYEQYF; cdr3_nt: TGCAGCGTTGAAGGGGGCCGGGGGGGGAGCGACTACGAGCAGTACTTC
d_call: NA; j_call: TRBJ1-2; cdr3_length: 15; v_call: TRBV6-5; clone_size: NA; cdr3_aa: CASSYSGADNYGYTF; cdr3_nt: TGTGCCAGCAGTTACTCGGGGGCAGACAACTATGGCTACACCTTC
d_call: NA; j_call: TRBJ1-2; cdr3_length: 14; v_call: TRBV14; clone_size: NA; cdr3_aa: CASSLIGGSYGYTF; cdr3_nt: TGTGCCAGCAGCCTCATCGGGGGGTCCTATGGCTACACCTTC
d_call: TRBD2; j_call: TRBJ2-2; cdr3_length: 16; v_call: TRBV2; clone_size: few; cdr3_aa: CASSDSTGTSTGELFF; cdr3_nt: TGTGCCAGCAGCGATTCGACCGGGACTAGCACCGGGGAGCTGTTTTTT
d_call: NA; j_call: TRBJ2-1; cdr3_length: 14; v_call: TRBV30; clone_size: NA; cdr3_aa: CAWTAGQPYNEQFF; cdr3_nt: TGTGCCTGGACCGCGGGACAGCCCTACAATGAGCAGTTCTTC
d_call: TRBD1; j_call: TRBJ1-1; cdr3_length: 12; v_call: TRBV7-2; clone_size: NA; cdr3_aa: CASSQTGTEAFF; cdr3_nt: TGTGCCAGCAGCCAGACAGGGACTGAAGCTTTCTTT
d_call: NA; j_call: TRBJ2-2; cdr3_length: 15; v_call: TRBV7-2; clone_size: NA; cdr3_aa: CASSLTGSKVGELFF; cdr3_nt: TGTGCCAGCAGCTTAACCGGGAGCAAGGTCGGGGAGCTGTTTTTT
d_call: NA; j_call: TRBJ2-1; cdr3_length: 15; v_call: TRBV7-9; clone_size: few; cdr3_aa: CASSPGAWEEGEQFF; cdr3_nt: TGTGCCAGCAGCCCCGGGGCCTGGGAGGAGGGTGAGCAGTTCTTC
d_call: TRBD2; j_call: TRBJ2-1; cdr3_length: 16; v_call: TRBV9; clone_size: NA; cdr3_aa: CASSVVGTSGYNEQFF; cdr3_nt: TGTGCCAGCAGCGTAGTTGGGACTAGCGGTTACAATGAGCAGTTCTTC
d_call: TRBD1; j_call: TRBJ2-3; cdr3_length: 16; v_call: TRBV28; clone_size: NA; cdr3_aa: CASSNPRDRGSDTQYF; cdr3_nt: TGTGCCAGCAGCAACCCCAGGGACAGGGGCTCAGATACGCAGTATTTT